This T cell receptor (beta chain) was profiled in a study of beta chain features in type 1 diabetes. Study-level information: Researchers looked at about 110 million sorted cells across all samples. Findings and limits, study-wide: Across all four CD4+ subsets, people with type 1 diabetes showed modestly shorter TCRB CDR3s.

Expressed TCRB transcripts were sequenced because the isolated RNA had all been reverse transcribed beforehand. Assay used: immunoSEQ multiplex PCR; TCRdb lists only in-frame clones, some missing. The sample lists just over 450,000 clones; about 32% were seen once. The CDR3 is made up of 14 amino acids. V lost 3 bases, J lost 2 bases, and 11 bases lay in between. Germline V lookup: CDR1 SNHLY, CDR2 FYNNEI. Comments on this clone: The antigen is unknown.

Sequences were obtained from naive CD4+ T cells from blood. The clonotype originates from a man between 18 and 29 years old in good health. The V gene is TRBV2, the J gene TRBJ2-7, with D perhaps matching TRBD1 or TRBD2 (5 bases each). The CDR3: CASSDQGVTYEQYF. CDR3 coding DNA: TGTGCCAGCAGTGATCAGGGAGTTACCTACGAGCAGTACTTC.